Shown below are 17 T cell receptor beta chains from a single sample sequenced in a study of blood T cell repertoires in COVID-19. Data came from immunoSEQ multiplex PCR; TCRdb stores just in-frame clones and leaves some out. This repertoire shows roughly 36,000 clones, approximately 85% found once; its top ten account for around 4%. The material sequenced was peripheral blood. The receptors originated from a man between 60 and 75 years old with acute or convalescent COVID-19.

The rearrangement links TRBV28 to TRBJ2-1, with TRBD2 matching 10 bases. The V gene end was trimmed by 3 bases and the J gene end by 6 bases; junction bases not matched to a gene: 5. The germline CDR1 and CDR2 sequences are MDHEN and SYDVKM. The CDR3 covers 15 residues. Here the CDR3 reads CASSLWTSGLNEQFF. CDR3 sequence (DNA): TGTGCCAGCAGTTTGTGGACTAGCGGACTCAATGAGCAGTTCTTC.

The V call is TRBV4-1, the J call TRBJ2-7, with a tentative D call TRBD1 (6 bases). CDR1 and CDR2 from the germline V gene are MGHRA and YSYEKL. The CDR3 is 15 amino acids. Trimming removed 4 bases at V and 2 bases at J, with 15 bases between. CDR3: CASSLLGGLAYEQYF. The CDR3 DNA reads TGCGCCAGCAGCCTCTTAGGGGGTTTGGCCTACGAGCAGTACTTC.

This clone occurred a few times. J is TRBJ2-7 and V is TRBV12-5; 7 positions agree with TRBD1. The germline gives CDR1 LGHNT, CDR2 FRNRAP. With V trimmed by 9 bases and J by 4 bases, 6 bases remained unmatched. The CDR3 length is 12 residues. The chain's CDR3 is CASGLRGYEQYF. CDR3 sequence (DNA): TGTGCTAGCGGCCTCAGGGGGTACGAGCAGTACTTC.

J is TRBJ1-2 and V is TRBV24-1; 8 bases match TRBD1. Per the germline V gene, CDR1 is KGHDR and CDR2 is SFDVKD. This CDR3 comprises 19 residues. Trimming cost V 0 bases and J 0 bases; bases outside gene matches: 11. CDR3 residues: CATSDLSGQGTIANYGYTF. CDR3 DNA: TGTGCCACCAGTGATTTGAGCGGACAGGGTACTATAGCTAACTATGGCTACACCTTC.

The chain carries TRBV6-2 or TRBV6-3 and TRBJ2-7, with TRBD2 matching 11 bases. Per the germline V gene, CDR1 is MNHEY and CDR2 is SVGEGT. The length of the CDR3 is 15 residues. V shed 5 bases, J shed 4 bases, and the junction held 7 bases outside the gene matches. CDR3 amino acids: CASSKLAGEGYEQYF. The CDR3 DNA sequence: TGTGCCAGCAGTAAACTAGCGGGAGAAGGGTACGAGCAGTACTTC.

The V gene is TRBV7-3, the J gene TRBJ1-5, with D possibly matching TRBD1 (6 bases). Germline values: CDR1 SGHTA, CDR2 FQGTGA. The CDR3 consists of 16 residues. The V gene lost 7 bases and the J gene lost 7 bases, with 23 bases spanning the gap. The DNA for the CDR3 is TGTGCCAGCACGGGATACGGGGACAACAGGGCCCAGCCCCAGCATTTT. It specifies CASTGYGDNRAQPQHF.

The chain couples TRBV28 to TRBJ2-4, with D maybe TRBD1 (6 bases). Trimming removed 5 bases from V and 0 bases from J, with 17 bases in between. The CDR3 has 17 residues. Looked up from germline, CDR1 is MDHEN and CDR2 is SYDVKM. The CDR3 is CASSATGTLLAKNIQYF. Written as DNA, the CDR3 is TGTGCCAGCAGTGCGACCGGGACACTGTTAGCCAAAAACATTCAGTACTTC.

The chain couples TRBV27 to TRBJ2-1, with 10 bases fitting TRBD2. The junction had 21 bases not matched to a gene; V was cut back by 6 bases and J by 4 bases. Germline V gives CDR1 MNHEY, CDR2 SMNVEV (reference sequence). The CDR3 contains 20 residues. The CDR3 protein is CASRTRLGASGSYGYNEQFF. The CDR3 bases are TGTGCCAGCAGGACCCGACTCGGGGCTAGCGGGAGCTACGGTTACAATGAGCAGTTCTTC.

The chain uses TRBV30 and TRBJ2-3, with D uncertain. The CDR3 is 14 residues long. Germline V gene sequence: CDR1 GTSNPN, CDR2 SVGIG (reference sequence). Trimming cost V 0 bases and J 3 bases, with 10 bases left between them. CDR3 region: CAWSVVVGTDTQYF. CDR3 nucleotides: TGTGCCTGGAGTGTAGTAGTCGGTACAGATACGCAGTATTTT.

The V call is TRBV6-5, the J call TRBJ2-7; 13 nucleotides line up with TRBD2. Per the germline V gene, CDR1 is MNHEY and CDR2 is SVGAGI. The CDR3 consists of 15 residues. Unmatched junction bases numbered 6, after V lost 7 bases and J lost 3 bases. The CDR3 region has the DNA TGTGCCAGCAACCTGGGGACTAGCGGGAACTACGAGCAGTACTTC. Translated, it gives CASNLGTSGNYEQYF.

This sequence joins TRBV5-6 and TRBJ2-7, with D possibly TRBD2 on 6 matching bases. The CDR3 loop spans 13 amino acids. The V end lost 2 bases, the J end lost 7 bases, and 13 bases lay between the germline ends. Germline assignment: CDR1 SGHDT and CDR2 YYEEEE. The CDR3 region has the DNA TGTGCCAGCAGCTTAGGCGGGGCCGGGGAGCAGTACTTC. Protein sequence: CASSLGGAGEQYF.

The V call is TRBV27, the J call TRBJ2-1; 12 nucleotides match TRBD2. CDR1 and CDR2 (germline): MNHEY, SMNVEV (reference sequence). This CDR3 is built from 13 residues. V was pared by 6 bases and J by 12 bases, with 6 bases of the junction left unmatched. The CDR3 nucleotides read TGTGCCAGCAGAGGACTAGCGGGATGGGGGCAGTTCTTC. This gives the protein CASRGLAGWGQFF.

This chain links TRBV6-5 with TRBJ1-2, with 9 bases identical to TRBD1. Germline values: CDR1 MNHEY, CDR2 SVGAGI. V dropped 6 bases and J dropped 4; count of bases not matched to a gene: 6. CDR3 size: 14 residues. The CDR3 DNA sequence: TGTGCCAGCAGGGCACAGGGGGCGGCCTATGGCTACACCTTC. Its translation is CASRAQGAAYGYTF.

This CDR3 reads CASSRRANGGTDTQYF. The DNA of the CDR3 is TGTGCCAGCAGTCGACGAGCGAATGGTGGCACAGATACGCAGTATTTT. The gene calls are TRBV28 and TRBJ2-3; D is uncertain. Between the trimmed V and J ends, which lost 5 bases and 1 base, there was a span of 16 bases. Germline V gene data show CDR1 as MDHEN and CDR2 as SYDVKM. The CDR3 is made up of 16 amino acids.

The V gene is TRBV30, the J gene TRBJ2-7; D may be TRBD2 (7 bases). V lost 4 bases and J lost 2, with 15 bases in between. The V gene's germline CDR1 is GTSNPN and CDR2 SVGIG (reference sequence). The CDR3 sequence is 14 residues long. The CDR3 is CAWKGGRGPYEQYF. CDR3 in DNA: TGTGCCTGGAAGGGGGGGCGGGGGCCCTACGAGCAGTACTTC.

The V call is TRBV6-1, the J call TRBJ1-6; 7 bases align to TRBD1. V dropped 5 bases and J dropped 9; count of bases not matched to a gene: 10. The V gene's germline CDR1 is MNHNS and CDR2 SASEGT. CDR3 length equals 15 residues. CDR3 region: CASSLETGRTSPLHF. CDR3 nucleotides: TGTGCCAGCAGTCTCGAGACAGGGCGAACTTCACCCCTCCACTTT.

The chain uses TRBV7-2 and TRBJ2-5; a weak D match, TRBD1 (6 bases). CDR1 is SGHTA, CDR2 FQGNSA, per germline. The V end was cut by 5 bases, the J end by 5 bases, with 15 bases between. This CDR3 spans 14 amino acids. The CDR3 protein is CASSQQGSGETQYF. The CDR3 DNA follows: TGTGCCAGCAGCCAACAGGGTTCCGGGGAGACCCAGTACTTC.